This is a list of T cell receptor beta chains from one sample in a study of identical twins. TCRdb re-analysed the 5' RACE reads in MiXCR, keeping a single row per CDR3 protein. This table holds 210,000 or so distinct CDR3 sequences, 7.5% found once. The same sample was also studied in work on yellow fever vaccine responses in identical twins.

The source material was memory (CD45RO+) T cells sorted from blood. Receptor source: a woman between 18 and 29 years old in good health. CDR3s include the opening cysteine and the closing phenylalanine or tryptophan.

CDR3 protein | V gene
CASSLELAGGKVDTQYF | TRBV5-1
CASSAPGVSSGNTIYF | TRBV28
CASSFSGTGSYEQYF | TRBV5-1
CASSYSLETQYF | TRBV6-6
CASSFSGRGAYNEQFF | TRBV28
CSGRGNEQFF | TRBV29-1
CASSRERYEQYF | TRBV7-2
CASSRSDGSYNEQFF | TRBV7-8
CASSYGTAGANVLTF | TRBV2
CAWRGQGQNTIYF | TRBV30
CASSLAGLRGAGANVLTF | TRBV5-1
CASGRTGGYEQYF | TRBV5-4
CASRLTGGSEKLFF | TRBV12-3/TRBV12-4
CAISESHAAENTEAFF | TRBV10-3
CASSLQGAEDTQYF | TRBV7-9
CSAESNYGYTF | TRBV29-1
CASKNSGGVHTDTQYF | TRBV12-3/TRBV12-4
CASSPGQMPYEQYF | TRBV7-9
CASSEFGGGSYEQYF | TRBV25-1
CASSSTPQASYGYTF | TRBV27
CSARRLGNQPQHF | TRBV20-1
CASSRADFTGELFF | TRBV7-9
CASSETGAGANVLTF | TRBV28
CASSGTSGGPEQFF | TRBV2
CASSSTGVETQYF | TRBV28
CASSRAEVNIQYF | TRBV7-9
CCVVPLAGGMGTGELFF | TRBV20-1
CASSEARAGETQYF | TRBV2
CASSDRRTMGEQFF | TRBV2
CAISEFSDVQYF | TRBV10-3
CSASREGQTNQPQHF | TRBV20-1
CASSVLGENEKLFF | TRBV2
CASSLGASGIADTQYF | TRBV7-6
CATASRGKANTGELFF | TRBV24-1
CASSQDVSRSTDTQYF | TRBV4-1
CASSQEGGRATDTQYF | TRBV4-3
CASSSVFDGTGLYNEQFF | TRBV28
CASSWKTGDYSYEQYF | TRBV7-2
CASTLRAAGNYGYTF | TRBV12-3/TRBV12-4
CAIARQGINIEAFF | TRBV10-3
CSVQPGNEGQPQHF | TRBV29-1
CASSRRVLSKGTYTGELFF | TRBV6-5
CASSTRSSGADTQYF | TRBV6-5
CASSLALAGGVTGANVLTF | TRBV5-6
CSAGGTSEIYEQYF | TRBV29-1
CASSYVGELFF | TRBV6-2/TRBV6-3
CASSSTRSVLGAQPQHF | TRBV28
CASRLGQHSGNTIYF | TRBV6-1
CASKDRTYEQFF | TRBV12-3/TRBV12-4
CSPKGTSGDNEQFF | TRBV20-1
CASSIQGATGELFF | TRBV19
CASSPNRQGNYGYTF | TRBV4-2
CASSQDFSGGTDTQYF | TRBV4-1
CSARSGTSGFHTQYF | TRBV20-1
CASTRDGTSYEQYF | TRBV6-1
CATSRVENEKLFF | TRBV15
CASRQGGLSNQPQHF | TRBV6-1
CATSSAIGNTEAFF | TRBV15
CASSLRGGAPYNEQFF | TRBV7-3
CAWSDRAGAFF | TRBV30